This entry lists 10 T cell receptor beta chains sequenced from one sample in a study of cytomegalovirus exposure and HLA in healthy donors. Assay: immunoSEQ multiplex PCR; the TCRdb copy retains only in-frame clones and omits some. This table holds about 240,000 clones, around 87% found once. The sample consisted of PBMCs. These receptors were taken from a woman aged 30 to 39 in good health and CMV-seropositive.

The chain uses TRBV18 and TRBJ2-1, with D hard to call. Germline lookup yields CDR1 KGHSH and CDR2 LQKENI. V lost 9 bases and J 1 base, leaving 13 bases between the germline ends. CDR3 size: 14 residues. Here the CDR3 reads CASFEYVSYNEQFF. CDR3 nucleotides: TGTGCCAGTTTCGAGTACGTTTCCTACAATGAGCAGTTCTTC.

The chain links TRBV13 to TRBJ1-1; possibly TRBD1 for D (5 bases). V was shortened by 5 bases and J by 8 bases, with 15 bases between the two germline ends. This CDR3 region has 13 residues. The germline V gene has CDR1 PRHDT and CDR2 FYEKMQ (reference sequence). The CDR3 DNA reads as TGTGCCAGCAGCCCCTATAGGTCAGGGGAAGCTTTCTTT. The encoded protein is CASSPYRSGEAFF. The full variable domain, in which reference TRBV13 and TRBJ1-1 provide the parts outside the CDR3, is AAGVIQSPRHLIKEKRETATLKCYPIPRHDTVYWYQQGPGQDPQFLISFYEKMQSDKGSIPDRFSAQQFSDYHSELNMSSLELGDSALYFCASSPYRSGEAFFGQGTRLTVV.

This clone was counted once. The chain couples TRBV5-1 to TRBJ2-3, with D possibly being TRBD1 (5 bases). V dropped 2 bases and J dropped 5 bases, with 6 bases sitting between them. The germline CDR1 and CDR2 sequences are SGHRS and YFSETQ. The CDR3 spans 12 residues. The CDR3 DNA reads as TGCGCCAGCAGCTTACAGGTAGATACGCAGTATTTT. Its translation is CASSLQVDTQYF.

This clone has more than one count but fewer than ten. The chain employs TRBV13 and TRBJ2-7, with D maybe TRBD1 (6 bases). Germline CDR1 PRHDT, CDR2 FYEKMQ (reference sequence). The CDR3 has 13 residues. The V and J ends lost 5 bases and 3 bases respectively, with 11 bases between them. The CDR3 sequence is CASSIRQVYEQYF. CDR3 bases: TGTGCCAGCAGCATAAGACAGGTCTACGAGCAGTACTTC.

The chain employs TRBV6-1 and TRBJ2-3; D is unclear. The length of the CDR3 is 13 residues. Germline CDR1 reads MNHNS; CDR2 reads SASEGT. V lost 7 bases, J lost 4 bases, and 12 bases lay in between. Here the CDR3 DNA reads TGTGCCAGCAAAGCCTTCTTGGCAGATACGCAGTATTTT. Translation gives CASKAFLADTQYF.

The gene calls are TRBV5-1 and TRBJ1-4; 7 nucleotides line up with TRBD1. This CDR3 region has 15 residues. The junction had 2 bases not matched to a gene; V was cut back by 0 bases and J by 3 bases. Germline V CDR1 and CDR2: SGHRS, YFSETQ. The CDR3 region has the DNA TGCGCCAGCAGCTTGGTAGGGGGCTCTAATGAAAAACTGTTTTTT. Translated: CASSLVGGSNEKLFF. The whole variable domain, remainder taken from reference TRBV5-1 and TRBJ1-4, is KAGVTQTPRYLIKTRGQQVTLSCSPISGHRSVSWYQQTPGQGLQFLFEYFSETQRNKGNFPGRFSGRQFSNSRSEMNVSTLELGDSALYLCASSLVGGSNEKLFFGSGTQLSVL.

A single count supports this clone. This chain links TRBV5-4 with TRBJ1-2; D is ambiguous. Trimming removed 3 bases at V and 2 bases at J, with 14 bases between. Germline lookup yields CDR1 SGHNT and CDR2 YYREEE (reference sequence). The CDR3 is made up of 15 amino acids. For the CDR3, the DNA is TGTGCCAGCAGCTCGGCCCCCGGGAGCAACTATGGCTACACCTTC. It specifies CASSSAPGSNYGYTF.

The chain joins TRBV6-6 to TRBJ1-5; TRBD1 matches at 9 bases. CDR3 size: 16 residues. Germline V gene sequence: CDR1 MNHNY, CDR2 SVGAGI (reference sequence). V was pared by 5 bases and J by 4 bases, with 9 bases of the junction left unmatched. The CDR3 nucleotides are TGTGCCAGCAGTCCTGGACAGGGGCAACTAAATCAGCCCCAGCATTTT. Its protein is CASSPGQGQLNQPQHF.

About this clone itself: Other nucleotide sequences in the sample specify the same CDR3. The chain has TRBV5-1 and TRBJ2-7; 9 bases line up with TRBD2. Trimming removed 0 bases from V and 0 bases from J; junction bases left unmatched: 1. The germline V gene has CDR1 SGHRS and CDR2 YFSETQ. The CDR3 is 15 amino acids. This CDR3 is CASSLVSGSSYEQYF. The CDR3 bases are TGCGCCAGCAGCTTGGTTAGCGGGAGCTCCTACGAGCAGTACTTC.

V usage is TRBV2 and J usage is TRBJ1-1; no clear D. The germline V gene encodes CDR1 SNHLY and CDR2 FYNNEI. The CDR3 loop spans 14 amino acids. Trimming stripped 8 bases from V and 1 base from J, with 14 bases between. The CDR3 is CASHKQTENTEAFF. CDR3 sequence (DNA): TGTGCCAGCCATAAACAAACAGAGAACACTGAAGCTTTCTTT. Complete variable domain (other parts from reference TRBV2 and TRBJ1-1): EPEVTQTPSHQVTQMGQEVILRCVPISNHLYFYWYRQILGQKVEFLVSFYNNEISEKSEIFDDQFSVERPDGSNFTLKIRSTKLEDSAMYFCASHKQTENTEAFFGQGTRLTVV.